These T cell receptor beta chains were read from a single sample in a study of identical twins. TCRdb ran MiXCR on the 5' RACE reads and lists one entry per CDR3 protein. The sample includes 1,800,000 or so distinct CDR3 sequences, under 35% seen only once; the top ten take approximately 0.25%. Sequencing input: cord blood. The receptors come from a newborn girl in good health. Both conserved end residues are trimmed from each CDR3. Fields, in order: D gene, J gene, clone size, CDR3 length, V gene, CDR3 protein. D genes are given only for firm matches. Size values are once, few and many counts, or a class for expanded clones, and some rows have none.

>.|TRBJ1-2|.|12|TRBV11-2
ASSSARTVYGYT
>.|.|few|13|TRBV12-3/TRBV12-4
ASSLAYSGVYEQY
>.|TRBJ2-7|.|12|TRBV5-1
ASRSVAIPYEQY
>.|TRBJ2-7|few|11|TRBV5-1
ASSSGALYEQY
>.|TRBJ2-3|.|12|TRBV2
ASKLGKNTDTQY
>.|TRBJ2-5|.|10|TRBV18
ASSQVDNEQY
>TRBD2|TRBJ2-4|.|13|TRBV27
ASSLSASGRSIQY
>.|TRBJ1-1|.|11|TRBV5-1
ASSWSGVDEAF
>TRBD2|TRBJ2-1|.|12|TRBV12-3/TRBV12-4
ASSIAGGGNEQF
>TRBD2|TRBJ2-3|.|14|TRBV29-1
SVQRLGLAVTDTQY
>.|TRBJ2-3|.|15|TRBV24-1
ATSDGGTGQRLDTQY
>.|TRBJ1-1|few|11|TRBV6-1
AFRGGMNTEAF
>.|TRBJ1-1|.|10|TRBV12-3/TRBV12-4
ASSYPDRDAF
>.|TRBJ2-1|.|13|TRBV2
ASIGESALYNEQF
>.|TRBJ2-1|few|12|TRBV29-1
SVEKQSYYNEQF
>.|TRBJ2-1|.|14|TRBV4-1
ASSPRGDAPRGEQF
>.|TRBJ2-1|.|14|TRBV10-3
AISTTGRNSYNEQF
>TRBD2|TRBJ2-1|.|11|TRBV29-1
SAQRGDCNEQF
>.|TRBJ1-1|.|10|TRBV25-1
ASSGGWTEAF
>.|TRBJ1-6|few|14|TRBV10-3
AISSTDRAYNSPLH
>TRBD2|TRBJ2-7|few|15|TRBV20-1
SARDPGGRSSSYEQY
>TRBD2|TRBJ2-3|.|13|TRBV5-5
ASSSVAGAGDTQY
>.|.|few|14|TRBV27
ASTPLAPSSYNEQY
>.|TRBJ1-4|few|12|TRBV20-1
SARDLGAQGKLF
>.|TRBJ1-2|once|10|TRBV9
AGRRGNYGYT
>TRBD2|TRBJ2-1|.|14|TRBV4-1
ASSYRLAGTYNEQF
>TRBD1|TRBJ1-2|many|12|TRBV10-3
AISELQGPLGYT
>.|TRBJ2-1|few|14|TRBV2
ASSEFPSSSYNEQF
>TRBD2|TRBJ2-3|.|13|TRBV27
ASSSWTSGGISQY
>TRBD2|TRBJ2-3|.|12|TRBV5-1
ASSYSGGVDTQY
>.|TRBJ2-1|.|13|TRBV6-1
ASSELGVPTNEQF
>.|TRBJ1-6|.|13|TRBV20-1
SAVAEAHHNSPLH
>TRBD2|TRBJ2-1|few|15|TRBV28
ASTFRLAGSSYNEQF
>.|TRBJ2-7|.|12|TRBV7-6
ASSFGRGFPEQY
>.|TRBJ2-7|few|9|TRBV20-1
SARWLYEQY
>.|TRBJ1-6|few|11|TRBV15
ATSRVPDSPLH
>.|TRBJ2-1|.|12|TRBV9
ASSVAPLDGEQF
>.|TRBJ2-3|.|13|TRBV5-1
ASSLSWSSTDTQY
>.|TRBJ2-1|.|12|TRBV27
ASNTPAAYNEQF
>.|TRBJ2-3|.|13|TRBV3-1
ASSPKPDTLDTQY
>TRBD1|TRBJ1-2|few|10|TRBV10-1
ANGTARWGYT
>TRBD2|TRBJ2-3|.|15|TRBV7-9
ASSPTRLAVHTDTQY
>TRBD2|.|.|14|TRBV28
ASSFVFSGRPHEQY
>.|TRBJ2-3|.|14|TRBV7-8
ASSLVRLGSTDTQY
>.|TRBJ2-1|.|13|TRBV12-3/TRBV12-4
ASSFRLGGHNEQF
>TRBD2|TRBJ2-3|.|14|TRBV3-1
ASSGRLAVSTDTQY